This T cell receptor (beta chain) was observed in a study of blood T cells in healthy people across ages. Using a J-beta primer mix together with a sample-barcoded 5' primer, a second PCR was run for roughly 6 to 12 cycles. From the 5' RACE reads, TCRdb called clonotypes with MiXCR, one entry per CDR3 protein. The sample holds over 550,000 distinct CDR3 sequences, under 30% seen once. The sample holds one count of this clonotype. The germline V gene encodes CDR1 MNHEY and CDR2 SVGAGI. V was cut by 1 base and J by 0 bases, with 7 bases left in between. The CDR3 consists of 14 residues. Per individual sample, total RNA of at least 5 micrograms was extracted.

Sample: blood. The clonotype originates from a woman of 80 years or more in good health. The chain joins TRBV6-5 to TRBJ2-7; a possible D gene is TRBD1 (5 bases). CDR3 protein: CASSYYRHSYEQYF. CDR3 coding DNA: TGTGCCAGCAGTTACTACAGGCACTCCTACGAGCAGTACTTC.